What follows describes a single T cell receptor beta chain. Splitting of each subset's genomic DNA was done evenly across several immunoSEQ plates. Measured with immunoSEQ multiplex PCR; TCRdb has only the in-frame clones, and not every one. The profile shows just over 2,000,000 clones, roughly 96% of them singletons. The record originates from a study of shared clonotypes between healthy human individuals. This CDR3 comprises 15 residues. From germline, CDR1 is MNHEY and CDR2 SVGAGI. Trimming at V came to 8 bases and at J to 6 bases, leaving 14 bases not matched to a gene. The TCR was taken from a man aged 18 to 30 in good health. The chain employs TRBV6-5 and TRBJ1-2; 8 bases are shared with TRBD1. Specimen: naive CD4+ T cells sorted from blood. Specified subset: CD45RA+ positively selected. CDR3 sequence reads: CASGPHTGGENGYTF. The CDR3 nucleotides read TGTGCCAGCGGCCCCCACACAGGGGGTGAGAATGGCTACACCTTC.